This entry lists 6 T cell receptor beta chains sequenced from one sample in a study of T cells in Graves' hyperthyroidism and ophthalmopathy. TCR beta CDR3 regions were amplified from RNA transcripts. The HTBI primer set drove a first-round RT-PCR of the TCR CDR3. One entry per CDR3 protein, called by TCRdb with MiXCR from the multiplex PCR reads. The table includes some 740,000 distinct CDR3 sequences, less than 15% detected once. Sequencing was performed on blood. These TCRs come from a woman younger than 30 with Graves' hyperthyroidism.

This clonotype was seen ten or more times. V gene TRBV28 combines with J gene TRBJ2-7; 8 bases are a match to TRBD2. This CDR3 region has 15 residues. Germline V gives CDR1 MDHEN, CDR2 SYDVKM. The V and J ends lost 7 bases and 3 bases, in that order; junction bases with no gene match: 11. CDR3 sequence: CASTVRGLGHYEQYF. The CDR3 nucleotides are TGTGCCAGCACCGTCCGGGGACTAGGGCACTACGAGCAGTACTTC.

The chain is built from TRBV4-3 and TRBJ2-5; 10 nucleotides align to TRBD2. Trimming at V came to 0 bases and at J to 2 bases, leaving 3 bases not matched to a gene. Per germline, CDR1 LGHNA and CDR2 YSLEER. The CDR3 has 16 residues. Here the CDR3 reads CASSQDGAGGQETQYF. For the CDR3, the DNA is TGCGCCAGCAGCCAAGATGGAGCGGGAGGGCAAGAGACCCAGTACTTC.

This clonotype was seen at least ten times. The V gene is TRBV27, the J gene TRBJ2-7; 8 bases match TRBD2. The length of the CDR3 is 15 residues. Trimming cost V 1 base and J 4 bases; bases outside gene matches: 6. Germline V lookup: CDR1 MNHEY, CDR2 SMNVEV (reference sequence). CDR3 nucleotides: TGTGCCAGCAGTTTATTGGGACTAGACAAGTACGAGCAGTACTTC. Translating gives CASSLLGLDKYEQYF.

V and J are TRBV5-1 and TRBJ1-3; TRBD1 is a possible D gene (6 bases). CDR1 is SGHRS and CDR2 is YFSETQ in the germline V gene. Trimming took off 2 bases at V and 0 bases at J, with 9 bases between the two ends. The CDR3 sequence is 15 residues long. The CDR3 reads CASSFDRLSGNTIYF. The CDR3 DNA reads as TGCGCCAGCAGCTTTGACAGGCTCTCTGGAAACACCATATATTTT.

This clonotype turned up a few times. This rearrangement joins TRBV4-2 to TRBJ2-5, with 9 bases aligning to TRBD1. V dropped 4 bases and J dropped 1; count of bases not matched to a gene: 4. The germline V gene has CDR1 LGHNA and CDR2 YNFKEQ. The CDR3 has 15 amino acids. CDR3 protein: CASSPTGGIQETQYF. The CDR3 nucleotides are TGTGCCAGCAGCCCGACAGGGGGGATCCAAGAGACCCAGTACTTC.

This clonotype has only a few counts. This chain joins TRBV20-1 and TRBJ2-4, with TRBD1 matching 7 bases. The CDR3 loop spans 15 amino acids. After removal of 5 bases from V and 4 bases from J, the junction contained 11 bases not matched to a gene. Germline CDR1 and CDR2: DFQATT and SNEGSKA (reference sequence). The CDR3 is CSASDPGTVKNIQYF. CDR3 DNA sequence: TGCAGTGCTTCTGACCCCGGGACAGTAAAAAACATTCAGTACTTC.